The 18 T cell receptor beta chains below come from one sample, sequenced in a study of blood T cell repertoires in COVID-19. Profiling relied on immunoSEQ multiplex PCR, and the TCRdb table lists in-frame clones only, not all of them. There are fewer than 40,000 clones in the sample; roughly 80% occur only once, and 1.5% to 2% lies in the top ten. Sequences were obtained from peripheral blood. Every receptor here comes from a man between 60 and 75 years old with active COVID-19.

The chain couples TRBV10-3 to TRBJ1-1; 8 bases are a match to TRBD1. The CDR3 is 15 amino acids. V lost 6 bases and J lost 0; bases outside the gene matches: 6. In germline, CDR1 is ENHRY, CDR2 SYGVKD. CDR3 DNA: TGTGCCATCAGCCTAGCAGGGGGCATGAACACTGAAGCTTTCTTT. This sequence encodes CAISLAGGMNTEAFF.

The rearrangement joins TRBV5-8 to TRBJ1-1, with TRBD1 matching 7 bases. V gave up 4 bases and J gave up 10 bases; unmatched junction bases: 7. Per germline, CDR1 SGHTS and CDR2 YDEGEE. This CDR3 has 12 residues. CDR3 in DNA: TGTGCCAGCAGCGCCGGGACAGCAATAGCTTTCTTT. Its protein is CASSAGTAIAFF.

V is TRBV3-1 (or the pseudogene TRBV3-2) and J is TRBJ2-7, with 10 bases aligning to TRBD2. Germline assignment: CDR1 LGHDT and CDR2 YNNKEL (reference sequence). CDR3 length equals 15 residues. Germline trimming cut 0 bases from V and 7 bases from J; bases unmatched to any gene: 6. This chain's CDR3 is CASSQDLAGVSEQYF. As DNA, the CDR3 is TGTGCCAGCAGCCAAGATCTAGCGGGAGTGAGTGAGCAGTACTTC.

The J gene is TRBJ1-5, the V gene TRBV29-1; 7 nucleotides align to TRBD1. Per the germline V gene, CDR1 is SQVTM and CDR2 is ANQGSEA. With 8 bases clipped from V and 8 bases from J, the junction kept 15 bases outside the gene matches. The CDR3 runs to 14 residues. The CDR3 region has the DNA TGCAGCCCGATCCGGGACAGCCCAAACGAGCCCCAGCATTTT. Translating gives CSPIRDSPNEPQHF.

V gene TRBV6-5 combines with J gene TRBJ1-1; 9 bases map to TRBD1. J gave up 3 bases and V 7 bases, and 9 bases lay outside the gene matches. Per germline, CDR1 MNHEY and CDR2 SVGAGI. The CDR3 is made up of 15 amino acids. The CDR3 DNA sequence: TGTGCCAGCACCTTCCTGGACAGGGGCGACACTGAAGCTTTCTTT. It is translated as CASTFLDRGDTEAFF.

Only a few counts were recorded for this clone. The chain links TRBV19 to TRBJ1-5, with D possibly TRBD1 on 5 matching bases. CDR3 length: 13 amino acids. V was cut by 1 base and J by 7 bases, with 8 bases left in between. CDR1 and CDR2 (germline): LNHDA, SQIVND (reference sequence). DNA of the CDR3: TGTGCCAGTAGTATAGTCGGGGGACAGCCCCAGCATTTT. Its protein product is CASSIVGGQPQHF.

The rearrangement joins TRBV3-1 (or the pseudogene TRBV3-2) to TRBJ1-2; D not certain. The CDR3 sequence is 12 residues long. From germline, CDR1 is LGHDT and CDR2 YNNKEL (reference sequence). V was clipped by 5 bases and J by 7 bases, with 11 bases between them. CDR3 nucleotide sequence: TGTGCCAGCAGCAACTTCGTTCGTGGCTACACCTTC. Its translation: CASSNFVRGYTF.

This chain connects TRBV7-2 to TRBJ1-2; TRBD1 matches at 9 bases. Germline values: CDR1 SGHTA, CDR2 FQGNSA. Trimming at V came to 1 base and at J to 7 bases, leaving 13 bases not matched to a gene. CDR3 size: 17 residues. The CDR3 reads CASSLELQGAAFFGYTF. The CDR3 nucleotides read TGTGCCAGCAGCTTAGAGTTACAGGGGGCGGCCTTCTTTGGCTACACCTTC.

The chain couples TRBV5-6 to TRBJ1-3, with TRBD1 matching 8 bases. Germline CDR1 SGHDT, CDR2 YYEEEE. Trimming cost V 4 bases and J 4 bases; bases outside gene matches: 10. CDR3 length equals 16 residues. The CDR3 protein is CASSRGQGASGNTIYF. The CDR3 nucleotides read TGTGCCAGCAGCCGGGGCCAGGGGGCGTCAGGAAACACCATATATTTT.

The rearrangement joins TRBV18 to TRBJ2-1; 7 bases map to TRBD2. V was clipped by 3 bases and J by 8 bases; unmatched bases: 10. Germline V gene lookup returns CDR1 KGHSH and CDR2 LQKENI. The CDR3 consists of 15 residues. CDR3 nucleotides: TGTGCCAGCTCACCCGGACTAGTGGAACTCCATGAGCAGTTCTTC. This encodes CASSPGLVELHEQFF.

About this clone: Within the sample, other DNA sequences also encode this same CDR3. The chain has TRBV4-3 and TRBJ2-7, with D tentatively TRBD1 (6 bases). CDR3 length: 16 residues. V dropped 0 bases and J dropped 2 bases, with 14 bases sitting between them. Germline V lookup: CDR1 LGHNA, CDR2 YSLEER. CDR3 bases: TGCGCCAGCAGCCAAGATTGGGAGACAGGACCCTACGAGCAGTACTTC. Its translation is CASSQDWETGPYEQYF.

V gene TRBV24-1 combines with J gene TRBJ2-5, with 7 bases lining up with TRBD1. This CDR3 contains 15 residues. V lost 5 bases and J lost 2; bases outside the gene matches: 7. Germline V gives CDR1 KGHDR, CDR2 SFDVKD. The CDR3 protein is CATSGSGQAQETQYF. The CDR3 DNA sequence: TGTGCCACCAGTGGTTCTGGACAGGCTCAAGAGACCCAGTACTTC.

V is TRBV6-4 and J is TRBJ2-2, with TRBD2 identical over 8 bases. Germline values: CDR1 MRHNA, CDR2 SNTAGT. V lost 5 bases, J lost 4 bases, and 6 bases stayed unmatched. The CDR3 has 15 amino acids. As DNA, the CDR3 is TGTGCCAGCAGTCCAGCGGGGGAGGGCACCGGGGAGCTGTTTTTT. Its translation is CASSPAGEGTGELFF.

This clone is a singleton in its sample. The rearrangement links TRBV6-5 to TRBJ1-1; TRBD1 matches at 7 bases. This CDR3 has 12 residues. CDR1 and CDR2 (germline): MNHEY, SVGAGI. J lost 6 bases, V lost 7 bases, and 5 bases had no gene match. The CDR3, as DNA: TGTGCCAGCATCCGACAGGGCGCTGAAGCTTTCTTT. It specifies CASIRQGAEAFF.

CDR3 nucleotides: TGTGCCAGCAGCCAGGGACAGGCGTACTATGAAAAACTGTTTTTT. Protein sequence: CASSQGQAYYEKLFF. This chain links TRBV5-6 with TRBJ1-4; TRBD1 matches at 8 bases. The CDR3 sequence is 15 residues long. V gave up 4 bases and J gave up 6 bases; unmatched junction bases: 8. Germline CDR1 is SGHDT and CDR2 is YYEEEE.

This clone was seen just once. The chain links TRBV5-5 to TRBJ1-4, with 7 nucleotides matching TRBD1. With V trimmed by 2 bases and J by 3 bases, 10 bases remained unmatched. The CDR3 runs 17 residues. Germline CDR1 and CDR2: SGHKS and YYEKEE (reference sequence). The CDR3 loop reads CASSLLFPGQSNEKLFF. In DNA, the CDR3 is TGTGCCAGCAGCTTACTCTTTCCGGGACAGTCTAATGAAAAACTGTTTTTT.

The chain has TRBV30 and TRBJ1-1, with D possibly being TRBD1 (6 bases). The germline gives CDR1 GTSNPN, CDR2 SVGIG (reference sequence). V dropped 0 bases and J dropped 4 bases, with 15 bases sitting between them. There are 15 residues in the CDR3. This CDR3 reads CAWSVQAGVGTEAFF. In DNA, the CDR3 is TGTGCCTGGAGTGTACAGGCAGGGGTCGGCACTGAAGCTTTCTTT.

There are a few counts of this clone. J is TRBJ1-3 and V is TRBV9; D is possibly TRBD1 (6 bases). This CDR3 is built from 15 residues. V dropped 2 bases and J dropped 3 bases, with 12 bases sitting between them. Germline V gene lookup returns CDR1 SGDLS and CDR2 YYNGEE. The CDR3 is CASSVGRGFGNTIYF. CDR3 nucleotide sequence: TGTGCCAGCAGCGTCGGCAGGGGTTTTGGAAACACCATATATTTT.